This T cell receptor beta chain was sequenced in a study of cytomegalovirus exposure and HLA in healthy donors. Whole-study findings and limits: Approximately 160 TCR beta chains were listed as cytomegalovirus-associated. Presence/absence results assume similar sequencing depth per donor, which may not hold.

Germline V gives CDR1 SGHRS, CDR2 YFSETQ. There are 14 residues in the CDR3. The V gene end was trimmed by 6 bases and the J gene end by 8 bases; junction bases not matched to a gene: 13. Notes on this clone: The antigen is undetermined.

13 Jbeta primers and 60 Vbeta primers were used for the PCR. The table came from immunoSEQ multiplex PCR; TCRdb's copy has only in-frame clones and leaves some out. This table lists fewer than 150,000 clones. The chain recombines TRBV5-1 with TRBJ1-1; 7 bases fit TRBD1. This TCR derives from a man aged 18 to 30 in good health and CMV-seronegative. Source material: PBMCs. CDR3 coding DNA: TGCGCCAGCACCCTAAACAGGGGAAGTACGGAAGCTTTCTTT. Translation: CASTLNRGSTEAFF.